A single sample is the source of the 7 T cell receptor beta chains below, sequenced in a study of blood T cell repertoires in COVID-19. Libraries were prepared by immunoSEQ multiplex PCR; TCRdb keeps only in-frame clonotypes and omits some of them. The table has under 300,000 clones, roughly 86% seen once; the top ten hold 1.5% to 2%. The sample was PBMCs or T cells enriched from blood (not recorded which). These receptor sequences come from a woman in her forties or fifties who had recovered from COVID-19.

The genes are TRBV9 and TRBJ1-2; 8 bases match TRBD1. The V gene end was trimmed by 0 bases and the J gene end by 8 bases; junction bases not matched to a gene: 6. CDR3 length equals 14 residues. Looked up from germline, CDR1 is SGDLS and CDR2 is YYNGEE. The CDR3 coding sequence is TGTGCCAGCAGCGTAGGAGCAGGGGGCGCCGGCTACACCTTC. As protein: CASSVGAGGAGYTF.

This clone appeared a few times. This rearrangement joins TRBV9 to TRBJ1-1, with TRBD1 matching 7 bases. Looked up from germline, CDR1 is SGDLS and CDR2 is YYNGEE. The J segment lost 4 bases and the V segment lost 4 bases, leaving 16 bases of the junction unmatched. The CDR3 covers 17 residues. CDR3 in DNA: TGTGCCAGCAGCCATAACCCCGGACAGGCAGGATTCACTGAAGCTTTCTTT. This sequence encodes CASSHNPGQAGFTEAFF.

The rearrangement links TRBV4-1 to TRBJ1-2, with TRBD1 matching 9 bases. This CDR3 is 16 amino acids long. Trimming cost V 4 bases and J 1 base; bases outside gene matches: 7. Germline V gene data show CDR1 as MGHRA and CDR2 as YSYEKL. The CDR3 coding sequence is TGCGCCAGCAGCCCTCTGGGGGGACAGGGTAACTATGGCTACACCTTC. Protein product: CASSPLGGQGNYGYTF.

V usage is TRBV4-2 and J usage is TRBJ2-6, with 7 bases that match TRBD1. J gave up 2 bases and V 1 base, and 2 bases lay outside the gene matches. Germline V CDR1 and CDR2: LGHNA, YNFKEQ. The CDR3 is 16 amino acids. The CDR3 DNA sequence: TGTGCCAGCAGCCAAGTAGGGGGCGCTGGGGCCAACGTCCTGACTTTC. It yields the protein CASSQVGGAGANVLTF.

The CDR3: CATSISGLNTEAFF. The CDR3 region has the DNA TGTGCCACCAGTATATCGGGGTTGAACACTGAAGCTTTCTTT. V is TRBV19 and J is TRBJ1-1; D gene unclear. The ends were cut back, 10 bases at V and 0 bases at J, with 15 bases in the middle. Germline lookup yields CDR1 LNHDA and CDR2 SQIVND (reference sequence). The CDR3 runs 14 residues. The whole variable domain, filled in from reference TRBV19 and TRBJ1-1, reads DGGITQSPKYLFRKEGQNVTLSCEQNLNHDAMYWYRQDPGQGLRLIYYSQIVNDFQKGDIAEGYSVSREKKESFPLTVTSAQKNPTAFYLCATSISGLNTEAFFGQGTRLTVV.

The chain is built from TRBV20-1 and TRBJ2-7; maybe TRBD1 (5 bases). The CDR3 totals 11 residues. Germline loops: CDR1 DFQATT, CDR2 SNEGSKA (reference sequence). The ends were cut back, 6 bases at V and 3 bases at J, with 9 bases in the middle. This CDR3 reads CSARTNYEQYF. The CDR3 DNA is TGCAGTGCGAGGACAAACTACGAGCAGTACTTC.

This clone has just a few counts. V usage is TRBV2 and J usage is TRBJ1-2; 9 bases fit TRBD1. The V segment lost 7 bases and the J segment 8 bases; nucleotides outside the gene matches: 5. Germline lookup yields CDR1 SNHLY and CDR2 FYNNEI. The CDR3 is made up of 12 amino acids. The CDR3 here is CASIGTGKGYTF. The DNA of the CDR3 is TGTGCCAGCATTGGGACAGGGAAAGGCTACACCTTC. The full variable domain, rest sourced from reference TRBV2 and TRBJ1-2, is EPEVTQTPSHQVTQMGQEVILRCVPISNHLYFYWYRQILGQKVEFLVSFYNNEISEKSEIFDDQFSVERPDGSNFTLKIRSTKLEDSAMYFCASIGTGKGYTFGSGTRLTVV.